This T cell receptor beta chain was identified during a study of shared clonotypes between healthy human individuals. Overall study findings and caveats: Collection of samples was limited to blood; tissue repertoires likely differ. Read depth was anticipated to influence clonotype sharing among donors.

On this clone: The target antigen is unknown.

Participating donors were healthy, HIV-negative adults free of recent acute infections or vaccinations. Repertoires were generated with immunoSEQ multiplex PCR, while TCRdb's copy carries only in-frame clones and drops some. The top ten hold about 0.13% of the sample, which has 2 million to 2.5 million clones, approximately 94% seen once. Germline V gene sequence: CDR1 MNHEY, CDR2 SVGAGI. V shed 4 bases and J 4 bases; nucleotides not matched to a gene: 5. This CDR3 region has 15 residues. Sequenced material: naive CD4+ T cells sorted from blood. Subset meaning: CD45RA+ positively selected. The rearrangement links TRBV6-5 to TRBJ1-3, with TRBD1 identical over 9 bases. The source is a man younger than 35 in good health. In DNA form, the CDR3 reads TGTGCCAGCAGTTCGAACAGGGGGCGCGGAAACACCATATATTTT. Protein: CASSSNRGRGNTIYF.